These 7 T cell receptor beta chains were sequenced from one sample in a study of T cells in Graves' hyperthyroidism and ophthalmopathy. Authors of the study amplified TCR beta CDR3 regions from RNA transcripts. HTBI primers were the set used in a first-round RT-PCR of the TCR CDR3. TCRdb ran MiXCR on the multiplex PCR reads and lists one entry per CDR3 protein. The sample records hundreds of thousands of distinct CDR3 sequences, around 39% being singletons. The specimen was blood. Source of these receptors: a man younger than 30 with Graves' hyperthyroidism.

The chain joins TRBV6-1 to TRBJ2-6; the D is unclear. CDR3 size: 13 residues. CDR1 MNHNS and CDR2 SASEGT come from the germline V gene. The V end lost 4 bases, the J end lost 4 bases, and 5 bases lay between the germline ends. Written as DNA, the CDR3 is TGTGCCAGCAGTGGCCTAGGGGCCAACGTCCTGACTTTC. Its translation: CASSGLGANVLTF.

This clonotype appeared a few times. The chain is built from TRBV25-1 and TRBJ1-2, with a tentative D call TRBD1 (5 bases). The length of the CDR3 is 15 residues. CDR1 MGHDK and CDR2 SYGVNS come from the germline V gene. Trimming cost V 8 bases and J 0 bases, with 16 bases left between them. The CDR3 is CASSPLQGPNYGYTF. The CDR3 DNA is TGTGCCAGCTCACCACTTCAGGGCCCTAACTATGGCTACACCTTC.

The V call is TRBV14, the J call TRBJ1-3, with D unclear. Trimming shortened V by 0 bases and J by 4 bases, and 16 bases separated the two germline ends. This CDR3 is 17 amino acids long. CDR1 and CDR2 (germline): SGHDN, FVKESK. The CDR3 here is CASSQDYGMGSGNTIYF. As DNA, the CDR3 is TGTGCCAGCAGCCAAGATTACGGGATGGGGTCGGGAAACACCATATATTTT.

The chain uses TRBV20-1 and TRBJ2-5, with a weak D call TRBD1 (5 bases). CDR1 is DFQATT, CDR2 SNEGSKA, per germline (reference sequence). Trimming left V 3 bases short and J 4 bases short, with 15 bases between. The CDR3 consists of 14 residues. The CDR3 DNA reads TGCAGTGCTAGTTCCCTCAGGGTTTTAGAGACCCAGTACTTC. Its protein is CSASSLRVLETQYF.

This clonotype was counted at least ten times. The V and J genes are TRBV9 and TRBJ1-1; TRBD1 matches 8 bases. This CDR3 is built from 15 residues. CDR1 SGDLS and CDR2 YYNGEE come from the germline V gene. Germline trimming cut 3 bases from V and 0 bases from J; bases unmatched to any gene: 4. CDR3 protein: CASSGRQGLNTEAFF. CDR3 DNA: TGTGCCAGCAGCGGTAGACAGGGGTTGAACACTGAAGCTTTCTTT.

The chain links TRBV7-2 to TRBJ2-5, with D possibly matching TRBD1 (5 bases). Germline V gene sequence: CDR1 SGHTA, CDR2 FQGNSA. The CDR3 extends over 14 amino acids. V was pared by 1 base and J by 9 bases, with 15 bases between. The CDR3 is CASSLGGPLAAQYF. The CDR3 DNA reads as TGTGCCAGCAGCTTAGGGGGCCCCTTGGCGGCCCAGTACTTC.

This sequence joins TRBV6-2 or TRBV6-3 and TRBJ1-2; TRBD1 is a possible D gene (6 bases). Germline CDR1 is MNHEY and CDR2 is SVGEGT. There are 13 residues in the CDR3. The germline V and J ends were trimmed by 5 bases and 8 bases, with 15 bases remaining between them. In nucleotides, the CDR3 is TGTGCCAGCAGTGAATTTCGGACAGAAGGCTACACCTTC. Protein sequence: CASSEFRTEGYTF.